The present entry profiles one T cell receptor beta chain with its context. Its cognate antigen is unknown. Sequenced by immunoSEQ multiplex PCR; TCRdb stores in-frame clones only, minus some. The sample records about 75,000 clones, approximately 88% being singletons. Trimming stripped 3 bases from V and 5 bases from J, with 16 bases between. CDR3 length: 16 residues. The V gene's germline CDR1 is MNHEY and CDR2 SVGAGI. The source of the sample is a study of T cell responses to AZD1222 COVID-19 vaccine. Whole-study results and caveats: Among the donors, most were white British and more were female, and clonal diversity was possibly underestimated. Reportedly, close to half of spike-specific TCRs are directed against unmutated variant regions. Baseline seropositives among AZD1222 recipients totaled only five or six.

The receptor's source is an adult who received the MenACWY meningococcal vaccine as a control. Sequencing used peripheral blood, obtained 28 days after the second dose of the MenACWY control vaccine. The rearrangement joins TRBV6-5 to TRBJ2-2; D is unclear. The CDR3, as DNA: TGTGCCAGCAGTTATCAGCCTCAGGATAATACCGGGGAGCTGTTTTTT. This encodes CASSYQPQDNTGELFF.